This TCR beta chain originates from a study of radiotherapy plus CTLA-4 blockade in lung cancer. Turning to the study itself: Objective responses emerged in around 18% of patients, and 31% attained disease control.

With respect to this clone: Its antigen is as yet unknown.

Patients with chemo-refractory metastatic non-small-cell lung cancer received focal radiation plus CTLA-4 blockade with ipilimumab. Assay used: immunoSEQ multiplex PCR; TCRdb lists only in-frame clones, some missing. The sample includes approximately 81,000 clones, 78% of them seen just once. Notes on the study in general: With interferon-beta, early dynamics of blood T cell clones were reported to best predict response. Expansion of tumor-derived TCR clones was observed in blood after radiotherapy plus ipilimumab.

The sequenced sample was peripheral blood, obtained from a patient treated with radiotherapy plus ipilimumab. This TCR came from a human donor with non-small cell lung cancer who had a partial response to radiotherapy plus ipilimumab. Some clones in this sample may be carry-over from other donors' samples.

This chain's CDR3 is CASSLSTGGNSPLHF. CDR3 nucleotide sequence: TGTGCCAGCAGTTTATCGACAGGGGGCAATTCACCCCTCCACTTT. This chain links TRBV27 with TRBJ1-6, with TRBD1 identical over 10 bases. The CDR3 totals 15 residues. Germline V gene sequence: CDR1 MNHEY, CDR2 SMNVEV (reference sequence). The trim removed 0 bases at V and 7 bases at J, leaving 0 bases unmatched.